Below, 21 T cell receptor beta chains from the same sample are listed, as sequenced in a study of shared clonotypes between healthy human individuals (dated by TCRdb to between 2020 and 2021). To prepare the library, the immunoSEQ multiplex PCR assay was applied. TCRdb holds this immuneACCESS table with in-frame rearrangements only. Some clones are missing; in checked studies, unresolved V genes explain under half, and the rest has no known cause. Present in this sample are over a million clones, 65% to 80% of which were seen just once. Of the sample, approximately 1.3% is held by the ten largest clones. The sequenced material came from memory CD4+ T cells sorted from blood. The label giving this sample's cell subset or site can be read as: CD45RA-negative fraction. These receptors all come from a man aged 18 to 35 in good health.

CDR3 coding DNA: TGTGCCAGCAGCCCCAGGGGCCTACTAGCGGGAGGCTCCTCCTACAATGAGCAGTTCTTC. Protein product: CASSPRGLLAGGSSYNEQFF. This chain joins TRBV14 and TRBJ2-1; 12 nucleotides agree with TRBD2. This CDR3 has 20 residues. The V segment lost 4 bases and the J segment 0 bases; nucleotides outside the gene matches: 13. Looked up from germline, CDR1 is SGHDN and CDR2 is FVKESK.

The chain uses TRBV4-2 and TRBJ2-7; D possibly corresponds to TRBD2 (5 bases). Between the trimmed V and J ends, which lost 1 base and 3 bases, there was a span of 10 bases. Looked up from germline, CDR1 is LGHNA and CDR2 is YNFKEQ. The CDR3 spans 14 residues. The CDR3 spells CASSQALTSYEQYF. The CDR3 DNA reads TGTGCCAGCAGCCAAGCCTTAACTAGCTACGAGCAGTACTTC.

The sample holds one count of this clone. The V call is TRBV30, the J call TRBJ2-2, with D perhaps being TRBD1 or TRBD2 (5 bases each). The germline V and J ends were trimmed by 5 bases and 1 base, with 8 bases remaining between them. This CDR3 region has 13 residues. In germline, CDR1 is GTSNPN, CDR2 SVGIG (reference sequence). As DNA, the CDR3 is TGTGCCTGGGCGAGGGGGAACACCGGGGAGCTGTTTTTT. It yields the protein CAWARGNTGELFF.

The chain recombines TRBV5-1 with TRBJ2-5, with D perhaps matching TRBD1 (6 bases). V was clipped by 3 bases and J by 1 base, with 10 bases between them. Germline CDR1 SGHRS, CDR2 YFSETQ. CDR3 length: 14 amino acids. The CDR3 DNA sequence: TGCGCCAGCAGCTCCCAGGGGTTCCAAGAGACCCAGTACTTC. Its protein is CASSSQGFQETQYF.

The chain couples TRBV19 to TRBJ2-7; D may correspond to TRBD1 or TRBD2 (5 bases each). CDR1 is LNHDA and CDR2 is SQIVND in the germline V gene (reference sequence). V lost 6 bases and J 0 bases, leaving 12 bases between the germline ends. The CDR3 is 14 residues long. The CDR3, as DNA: TGTGCCAGTAGACGGGACCCGAGCTCCTACGAGCAGTACTTC. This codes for CASRRDPSSYEQYF.

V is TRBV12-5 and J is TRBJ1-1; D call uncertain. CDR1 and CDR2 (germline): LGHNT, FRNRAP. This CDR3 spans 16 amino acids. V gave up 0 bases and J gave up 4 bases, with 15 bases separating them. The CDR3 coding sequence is TGTGCTAGTGGTTTGGTACCTCTCCCAGTAGTCACTGAAGCTTTCTTT. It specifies CASGLVPLPVVTEAFF.

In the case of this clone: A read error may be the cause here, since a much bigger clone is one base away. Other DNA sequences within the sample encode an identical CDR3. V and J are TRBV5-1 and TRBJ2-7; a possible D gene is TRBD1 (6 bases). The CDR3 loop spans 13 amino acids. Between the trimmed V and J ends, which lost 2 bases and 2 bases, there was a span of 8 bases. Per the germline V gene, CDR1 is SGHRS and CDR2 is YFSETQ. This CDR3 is CASSFTGTYEQYF. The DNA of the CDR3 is TGCGCCAGCAGCTTCACAGGGACCTACGAGCAGTACTTC.

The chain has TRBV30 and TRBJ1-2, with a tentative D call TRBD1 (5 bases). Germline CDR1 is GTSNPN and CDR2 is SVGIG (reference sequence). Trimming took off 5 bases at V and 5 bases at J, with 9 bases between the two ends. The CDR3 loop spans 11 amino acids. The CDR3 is CAWDSGYGYTF. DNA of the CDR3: TGTGCCTGGGACAGTGGATATGGCTACACCTTC.

As DNA, the CDR3 is TGTGCCAGCAGCGTAGACGGGTGGGGCTACACCTTC. It translates to CASSVDGWGYTF. The chain links TRBV9 to TRBJ1-2; no clear D gene. CDR1 is SGDLS, CDR2 YYNGEE, per germline. Trimming cost V 0 bases and J 8 bases, with 8 bases left between them. This CDR3 contains 12 residues. Looking up the rest from reference TRBV9 and TRBJ1-2 gives the full variable domain: DSGVTQTPKHLITATGQRVTLRCSPRSGDLSVYWYQQSLDQGLQFLIQYYNGEERAKGNILERFSAQQFPDLHSELNLSSLELGDSALYFCASSVDGWGYTFGSGTRLTVV.

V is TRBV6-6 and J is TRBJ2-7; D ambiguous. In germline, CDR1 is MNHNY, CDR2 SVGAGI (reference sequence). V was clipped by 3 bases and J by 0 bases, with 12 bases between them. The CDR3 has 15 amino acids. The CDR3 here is CASSYGQASSYEQYF. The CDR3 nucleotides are TGTGCCAGCAGTTATGGTCAGGCAAGCTCCTACGAGCAGTACTTC.

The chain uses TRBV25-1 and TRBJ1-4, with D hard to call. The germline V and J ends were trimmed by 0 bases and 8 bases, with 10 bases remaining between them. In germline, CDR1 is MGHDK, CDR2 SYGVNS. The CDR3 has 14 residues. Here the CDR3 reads CASSEYGPGEKLFF. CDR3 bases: TGTGCCAGCAGTGAATACGGGCCTGGGGAAAAACTGTTTTTT.

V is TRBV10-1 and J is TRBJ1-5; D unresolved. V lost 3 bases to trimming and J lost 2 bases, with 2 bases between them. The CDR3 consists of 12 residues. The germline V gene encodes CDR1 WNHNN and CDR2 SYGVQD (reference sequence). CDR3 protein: CASSDGNQPQHF. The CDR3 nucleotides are TGCGCCAGCAGTGATGGCAATCAGCCCCAGCATTTT.

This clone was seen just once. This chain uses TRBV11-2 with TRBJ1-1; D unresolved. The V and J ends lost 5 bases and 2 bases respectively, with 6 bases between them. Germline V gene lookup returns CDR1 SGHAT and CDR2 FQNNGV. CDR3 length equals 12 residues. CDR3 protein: CASSAFNTEAFF. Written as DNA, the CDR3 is TGTGCCAGCAGCGCCTTCAACACTGAAGCTTTCTTT.

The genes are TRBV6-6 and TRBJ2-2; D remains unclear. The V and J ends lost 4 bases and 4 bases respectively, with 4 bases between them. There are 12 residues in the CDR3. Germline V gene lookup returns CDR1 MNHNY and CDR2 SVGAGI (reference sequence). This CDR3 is CASSSTTGELFF. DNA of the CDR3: TGTGCCAGCAGTTCAACCACCGGGGAGCTGTTTTTT.

The CDR3 protein is CASYDIVYGYTF. DNA of the CDR3: TGTGCCAGCTATGACATCGTCTATGGCTACACCTTC. V gene TRBV19 combines with J gene TRBJ1-2; no clear D. The germline V gene has CDR1 LNHDA and CDR2 SQIVND (reference sequence). With 9 bases removed from V and 4 bases from J, the gap between germline ends came to 12 bases. The CDR3 consists of 12 residues.

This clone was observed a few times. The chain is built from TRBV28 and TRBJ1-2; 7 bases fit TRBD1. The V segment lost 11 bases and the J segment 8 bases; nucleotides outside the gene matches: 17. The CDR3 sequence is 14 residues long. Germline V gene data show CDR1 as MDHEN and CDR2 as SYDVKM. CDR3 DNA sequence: TGTGCCGGATACGCGACAGGGTCCCATACCGGCTACACCTTC. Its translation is CAGYATGSHTGYTF.

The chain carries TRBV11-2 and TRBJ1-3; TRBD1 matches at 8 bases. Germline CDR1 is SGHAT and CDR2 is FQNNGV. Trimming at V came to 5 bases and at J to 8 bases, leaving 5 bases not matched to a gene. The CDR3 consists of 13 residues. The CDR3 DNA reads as TGTGCCAGCAGCCCATCACAGGGGGACACCATATATTTT. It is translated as CASSPSQGDTIYF.

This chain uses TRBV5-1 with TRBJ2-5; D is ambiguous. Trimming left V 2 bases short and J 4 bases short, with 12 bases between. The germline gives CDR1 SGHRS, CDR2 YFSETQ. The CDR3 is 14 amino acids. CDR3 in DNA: TGCGCCAGCAGCTTAGGGAAGGAGCGAGAGACCCAGTACTTC. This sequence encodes CASSLGKERETQYF.

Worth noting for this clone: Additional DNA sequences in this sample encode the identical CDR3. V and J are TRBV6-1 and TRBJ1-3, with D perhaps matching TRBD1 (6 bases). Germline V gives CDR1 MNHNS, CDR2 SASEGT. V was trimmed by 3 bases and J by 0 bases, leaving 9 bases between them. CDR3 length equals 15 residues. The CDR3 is CASSETGNSGNTIYF. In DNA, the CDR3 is TGTGCCAGCAGTGAGACAGGCAACTCTGGAAACACCATATATTTT.

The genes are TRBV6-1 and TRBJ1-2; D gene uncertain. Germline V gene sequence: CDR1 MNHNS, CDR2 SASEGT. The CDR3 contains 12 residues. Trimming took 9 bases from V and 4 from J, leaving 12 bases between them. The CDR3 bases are TGTGCCAGTGCCGTCTTTACCTATGGCTACACCTTC. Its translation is CASAVFTYGYTF.

In DNA form, the CDR3 reads TGTGCCAGCAGCTATGAACAGCCCCAGCATTTT. Translation: CASSYEQPQHF. This chain links TRBV28 with TRBJ1-5; D is undetermined. The CDR3 length is 11 residues. V lost 6 bases to trimming and J lost 7 bases, with 7 bases between them. Germline CDR1 MDHEN, CDR2 SYDVKM.